Listed below are T cell receptor beta chains from one sample, sequenced in a study of T cell responses to AZD1222 COVID-19 vaccine. TCRdb's copy holds only in-frame clones and misses some; the assay was immunoSEQ multiplex PCR. Of roughly 110,000 clones in the sample, roughly 90% were seen once. The material sequenced was peripheral blood, taken on day 0 of AZD1222 vaccination. The receptor source for this set is an adult in good health. CDR3s include the opening cysteine and the closing phenylalanine or tryptophan. A D gene is named only where the DNA matches it firmly. Expanded clones get a size class; other rows say once, few or many, or leave the size out.

>TRBJ1-5|TRBD1|TRBV19|NA
TGTGCCAGTAGTAGGGGACAGGCCGGGGTAGAGCCCCAGCATTTT
CASSRGQAGVEPQHF
>TRBJ2-7|TRBD2|TRBV3-1/TRBV3-2|NA
TGTGCCAGCAGCTACGGACTAGCGGGTGCCTACGAGCAGTACTTC
CASSYGLAGAYEQYF
>TRBJ2-3|TRBD2|TRBV10-3|NA
TGTGCCATCAGTGAGTCGCAGAGACTAGCGGGAGGCCTCACAGATACGCAGTATTTT
CAISESQRLAGGLTDTQYF
>TRBJ1-2|NA|TRBV7-2|NA
TGTGCCAGCAGCCCGAATCGAGGGGCCCCCGCCTATGGCTACACCTTC
CASSPNRGAPAYGYTF
>TRBJ1-1|TRBD1|TRBV7-6|NA
TGTGCCAGCAGCTTAGCCTATTCAGGGGGCGCGGATACTGAAGCTTTCTTT
CASSLAYSGGADTEAFF
>TRBJ1-1|NA|TRBV18|NA
TGTGCCAGCTCACCAAGAGGGAACACTGAAGCTTTCTTT
CASSPRGNTEAFF
>TRBJ2-7|NA|TRBV19|NA
TGTGCCAGTAGAGCTCGGGACGGGTTCTACGAGCAGTACTTC
CASRARDGFYEQYF
>TRBJ2-5|TRBD1|TRBV15|NA
TGTGCCACCAGCCCGGGACAGACCCCGAGAGAGACCCAGTACTTC
CATSPGQTPRETQYF
>TRBJ2-6|NA|TRBV5-1|once
TGCGCCAGCAGCCTTAGTCTCTCCGGGGCCAACGTCCTGACTTTC
CASSLSLSGANVLTF
>TRBJ1-4|NA|TRBV21-1|NA
TGTGCCAGCAGCAAAGGAGGGGGGACAGAGGGTGAAAAACTGTTTTTT
CASSKGGGTEGEKLFF
>TRBJ1-6|TRBD1|TRBV2|NA
TGTGCCAGCAGCGGACAGGTGAATTCACCCCTCCACTTT
CASSGQVNSPLHF
>TRBJ1-1|NA|TRBV3-1/TRBV3-2|NA
TGTGCCAGCAGCCAACAGGGAAACACTGAAGCTTTCTTT
CASSQQGNTEAFF
>TRBJ2-7|NA|TRBV28|NA
TGTGCCAGCAGTGAAGGACGGGTGACGGAGCAGTACTTC
CASSEGRVTEQYF